This T cell receptor (beta chain) was profiled in a study of T-cell reconstitution after alpha-beta-depleted transplantation in children. Preparing the TCRbeta library involved the use of unique molecular identifiers. TCRdb used MiXCR to reprocess the PCR reads, holding one entry per CDR3 protein. The sample shows fewer than 450,000 distinct CDR3 sequences, about 17% of them seen only once. Note on this clonotype: Its antigen is undetermined.

Study findings and constraints: Two months or so post-transplant, alpha-beta T cells reportedly derived from several hundred expanded graft clones.

The CDR3 contains 13 residues. Deletions cut 4 bases from V and 0 bases from J, with 8 bases between. Germline CDR1 is SQVTM and CDR2 is ANQGSEA. V gene TRBV29-1 combines with J gene TRBJ2-3; D remains unclear. The sample in question was PBMCs, mostly from graft donor cells, obtained 360 days after TCRalphabeta/CD19-depleted stem cell transplant. The TCR comes from a male patient aged 2-15 years who had a stem cell transplant for acute lymphoblastic leukemia, so the T cells may come from the graft donor. Here the CDR3 reads CSVARGSTDTQYF. CDR3 DNA: TGCAGCGTTGCACGCGGCAGCACAGATACGCAGTATTTT.